The entry below describes one T cell receptor beta chain. Its antigen is as yet unknown. This CDR3 has 14 amino acids. Germline loops: CDR1 MNHEY, CDR2 SVGAGI. With 0 bases removed from V and 7 bases from J, the gap between germline ends came to 12 bases. The record originates from a study of cytomegalovirus exposure and HLA in healthy donors. Study-wide findings and caveats: In vitro work confirmed that a few CMV-associated chains recognize CMV antigens. Most TCR sequences were seen very rarely across donors, but some public TCRs occurred in many. The tendency of first-cohort TCR clusters to co-occur in the approximately 120 validation repertoires was identified by a subsequent analysis.

Using immunoSEQ multiplex PCR, the repertoire was profiled, and TCRdb retains in-frame clones only, with some absent. The sample carries about 240,000 clones, 75% to 90% recorded once. The sample comprised PBMCs. The origin of this receptor is a woman between 25 and 40 years old in good health and CMV-seropositive. The gene calls are TRBV6-5 and TRBJ1-1; possibly TRBD1 for D (5 bases). CDR3 sequence (DNA): TGTGCCAGCAGTTACTCGCCGGGAGACAGTGAAGCTTTCTTT. Translated, it gives CASSYSPGDSEAFF.